This entry describes one T cell receptor beta chain. Its antigen remains unidentified. Qualities for individual bases were not recorded, and no much larger clone is one base off. Genomic DNA was extracted from sorted cells with the Quick-DNA Microprep Kit. Amplification of TCRbeta DNA was done with the immunoSEQ hsTCRbeta kit, following the protocol from the manufacturer. An Illumina MiSeq instrument was used to sequence the TCRbeta libraries. The published analysis was carried out like this. Following removal of out-of-frame sequences, 2.2 million or so distinct TCRbeta sequences were retained, with an average of roughly 71,000 per individual. Each individual was scored by the count of fewer than 200 previously reported CMV-associated TCRbeta sequences and the total productive distinct TCRbeta count. A beta-binomial model was reimplemented in Python, and scikit-learn random forests with default parameters were trained on US cohort data. On the Belgian cohort, classifier performance was reported as the median AUC, along with percentile confidence intervals, across 10,000 bootstrap iterations. TCRdb holds this immuneACCESS table with in-frame rearrangements only. Some clones are missing; in checked studies, unresolved V genes explain under half, and the rest has no known cause. The V and J calls and clone size were taken over from that table, and D and trimming were inferred from the DNA. The sample table holds about 48,000 clones, of which around four fifths were seen once. The ten largest clones add up to roughly 0.8% of the sample.

The data are from a study of memory CD4+ T cells and cytomegalovirus serostatus (dated by TCRdb to the late 2010s). About the study as a whole: The cohort included around 35 healthy adults from Belgium, of whom 9 were CMV seropositive and 24 were CMV seronegative. The study sequenced CD4+ memory TCRbeta repertoires of a Belgian cohort with known cytomegalovirus serostatus to replicate a published TCR-based CMV serostatus classifier. What the research found in general, with its limitations: Only CD4+CD45RO+ memory cells were sequenced, in contrast to the original study, which included naive and memory CD4+ and CD8+ populations. For CMV serostatus prediction, a median bootstrapped AUC of 0.95 was reached with the original framework, and a median bootstrapped AUC of approximately 0.92 was reached with a US-trained random forest. Of under 200 previously reported CMV-associated TCRbeta sequences, about 62 appeared in the CD4+ memory repertoires, each in one to five individuals. On the Belgian cohort, the classifier based on the original framework reached a median bootstrapped AUC of approximately 0.95, with a 95% CI of 0.76-1.00. The results were interpreted as suggesting that the CMV-associated TCR signature is mostly present in the CD4+ memory repertoire.

Single viable CD3+CD4+CD8-CD45RO+ cells were sorted as memory CD4+ T cells on a FACSAria II. To determine CMV serostatus, a Roche Elecsys assay was used that detects serum IgG against CMV pp150, pp28, p38 and p52. After the samples were thawed, total CD4+ T cells were enriched through positive selection using CD4 magnetic microbeads. Samples originated from another study that specifically interrogated the CD4+ T cell memory repertoire. Peripheral blood mononuclear cells were isolated and cryopreserved following standard operating procedures; serum was stored at -80 °C. CD3-PerCP (BW264/56), CD4-APC (RPA-T4), CD45RO-PE (UCHT1) and CD8-Pacific Orange (3B5) antibodies were used for staining, and non-viable cells were excluded with Sytox blue. For CDR1 and CDR2, the germline V gene lists SGHAT and FQNNGV. Relative to germline, V is missing 5 bases and J is missing 6 bases, with 13 bases of the junction outside any gene match. There are 16 amino acids in the CDR3, from cysteine to phenylalanine inclusive. Here the CDR3 DNA is all that survives: 48 bases in frame from base 1.

The sample consisted of memory CD4+ T cells from blood. The TCR was taken from an adult in good health and CMV-seronegative. The chain uses TRBV11-2 and TRBJ2-7; TRBD1 aligns with 10 central bases. The DNA sequence reads TGTGCCAGCAGCCTATCCCAGGTTGGACAGGGGGTCGAGCAGTACTTC. Its amino acids are CASSLSQVGQGVEQYF.